The 2 T cell receptor beta chains given below trace back to one sample, sequenced in a study of beta chain features in type 1 diabetes. Sequencing targeted expressed TCRB transcripts, as all isolated RNA had been reverse transcribed. Sequencing was performed with immunoSEQ multiplex PCR; in TCRdb, only in-frame clones are kept and a portion is missing. The sample shows almost 350,000 clones, 7.5% to 9% of them seen only once. Sequencing input: central memory CD4+ T cells from blood. The receptors derive from a woman aged 18-29 years in good health.

The chain has TRBV19 and TRBJ2-4, with D perhaps being TRBD1 or TRBD2 (5 bases each). Germline CDR1 reads LNHDA; CDR2 reads SQIVND (reference sequence). Trimming pared 4 bases from V and 8 bases from J, leaving 18 bases between. This CDR3 spans 15 amino acids. The DNA of the CDR3 is TGTGCCAGTAGTAGCGGCGTGGGGTTGGGGGACATTCAGTACTTC. The encoded protein is CASSSGVGLGDIQYF.

This clone was detected a few times. The J gene is TRBJ2-1, the V gene TRBV5-4, with 7 bases fitting TRBD2. The ends lost 2 bases at V and 7 bases at J; junction bases unmatched: 3. In germline, CDR1 is SGHNT, CDR2 YYREEE (reference sequence). CDR3 length: 13 residues. The CDR3 nucleotides read TGTGCCAGCAGCTTACGGACTAGAAATGAGCAGTTCTTC. It yields the protein CASSLRTRNEQFF.